The present T cell receptor beta chain was sequenced within a study of T-cell reconstitution after alpha-beta-depleted transplantation in children. The CDR3 is 13 amino acids. The V end lost 5 bases, the J end lost 3 bases, and 11 bases lay between the germline ends. Germline CDR1 reads SGHTA; CDR2 reads FQGNSA. Unique molecular identifiers were incorporated during preparation of the TCRbeta library. TCRdb called the PCR reads again in MiXCR, with one record for every CDR3 protein. The sample has about 610,000 distinct CDR3 sequences, over 9.5% seen once. The input for sequencing was PBMCs from the stem cell graft donor, taken from the stem cell graft. V and J are TRBV7-2 and TRBJ2-7; D remains ambiguous. This clonotype was obtained from a human donor who donated a stem cell graft to a child with acute myeloid leukemia. The DNA for the CDR3 is TGTGCCAGCAGCCAGGCCGGGTACTACGAGCAGTACTTC. This sequence encodes CASSQAGYYEQYF.